This paragraph reports one T cell receptor (beta chain). The sample originates from a study of T cell responses to AZD1222 COVID-19 vaccine. Trimming took off 4 bases at V and 0 bases at J, with 20 bases between the two ends. CDR1 SGDLS and CDR2 YYNGEE come from the germline V gene. This CDR3 region has 18 residues. Libraries were prepared by immunoSEQ multiplex PCR; TCRdb keeps only in-frame clonotypes and omits some of them. Altogether some 140,000 clones are present, 85% to 95% being singletons, with the ten largest covering about 3%. The TCR was taken from an adult in good health. This sequence joins TRBV9 and TRBJ1-3; TRBD1 is a possible D gene (5 bases). The specimen comprised peripheral blood, sampled on day 0 of AZD1222 vaccination. The CDR3 sequence is CASSLVGEGPVSGNTIYF. CDR3 DNA sequence: TGTGCCAGCAGCCTGGTCGGCGAGGGGCCCGTCTCTGGAAACACCATATATTTT. Combining the CDR3 with reference TRBV9 and TRBJ1-3 gives the whole variable domain DSGVTQTPKHLITATGQRVTLRCSPRSGDLSVYWYQQSLDQGLQFLIQYYNGEERAKGNILERFSAQQFPDLHSELNLSSLELGDSALYFCASSLVGEGPVSGNTIYFGEGSWLTVV.